A single T cell receptor (beta chain) is shown here with its context. Through a sample-barcoded 5' primer and a J-beta primer mix, a second PCR was run for 7 to 11 cycles. TCRdb independently ran MiXCR on the 5' RACE reads; one entry per CDR3 protein. The table records around 800,000 distinct CDR3 sequences, around half of them present only once. The data stem from a study of blood T cells in healthy people across ages. CDR3 length equals 14 residues. Germline V gene sequence: CDR1 LGHNA, CDR2 YSLEER. The rearrangement joins TRBV4-3 to TRBJ2-5; D is unclear. The closer fit of TRBJ2-7 to the DNA end suggests the J call may be wrong. The sample comprised blood. The sequence came from a man older than 75 in good health. CDR3: CASSQEVGRYEQYF. The CDR3 DNA sequence: TGCGCCAGCAGCCAAGAAGTGGGCAGGTACGAGCAGTACTTC.